This T cell receptor beta chain was sequenced during a study of OX40 agonist ivuxolimab in advanced cancers. Study background: In this cohort, patients received ivuxolimab, an agonistic anti-OX40 (CD134) antibody. Males comprised 82.7% of the group, whose mean age was 60 years (range 23 to 79).

Worth noting for this clone: Its specificity is not known.

Study results and caveats: Low clonal expansion, among the lowest seen, marked partial responders at 0.1-3.0 mg/kg.

Some clones are missing from TCRdb's copy, which holds only in-frame ones; the method was immunoSEQ multiplex PCR. The sample consists of 50,000 to 65,000 clones, 65% to 85% of them appearing once. V was shortened by 1 base and J by 5 bases, with 13 bases between the two germline ends. Germline CDR1 is SGHDT and CDR2 is YYEEEE. The CDR3 loop spans 14 amino acids. The material was CD4+ or CD8+ T cells sorted from blood, obtained in a trial of the OX40 agonist ivuxolimab. The chain has TRBV5-6 and TRBJ2-7; D might be TRBD1 (5 bases). The sequence was obtained from an adult with an advanced solid tumor such as melanoma, head and neck, liver or kidney cancer. The CDR3 sequence is CASSLFGADDEQYF. CDR3 DNA: TGTGCCAGCAGCTTGTTTGGGGCTGATGACGAGCAGTACTTC.